Listed below are T cell receptor beta chains from one sample, sequenced in a study of cytomegalovirus exposure and HLA in healthy donors. Using immunoSEQ multiplex PCR, the repertoire was profiled, and TCRdb retains in-frame clones only, with some absent. The data show tens of thousands of clones, and the top ten clones hold roughly 2%. The sequenced sample was PBMCs. The receptors originated from a woman in her late teens or twenties in good health and CMV-seronegative. Each CDR3 is given with its conserved first and last residue. A D gene is named only where the DNA matches it firmly.

-	TRBJ1-2	TRBV7-2	TGTGCCAGCAGCTTAGCCGTACGGGGCTATGGCTACACCTTC	CASSLAVRGYGYTF
-	TRBJ1-2	TRBV29-1	TGCAGCGTTGGAAGAGCTGACAGCGACTATGGCTACACCTTC	CSVGRADSDYGYTF
TRBD1	TRBJ1-2	TRBV7-9	TGTGCCAGCAGTATCGGTAAGGGGGCGAACTATGGCTACACCTTC	CASSIGKGANYGYTF
-	TRBJ1-1	TRBV13	TGTGCCAGCACCGAGGCCTGGGGGGACACTGAAGCTTTCTTT	CASTEAWGDTEAFF
-	TRBJ1-1	TRBV4-2	TGTGCCAGCAGCCCTGGGTCCGGGAGCGGCACTGAAGCTTTCTTT	CASSPGSGSGTEAFF
-	TRBJ1-1	TRBV27	TGTGCCAGCAGTTTGCACAGCCTTATGAACACTGAAGCTTTCTTT	CASSLHSLMNTEAFF
TRBD1	TRBJ2-7	TRBV7-2	TGTGCCAGCAGCTCCCGGGACAGGGCTGCCTACGAGCAGTACTTC	CASSSRDRAAYEQYF
TRBD1	TRBJ1-6	TRBV6-5	TGTGCCAGCAGTGTTGGGACAGGGACTAATTCACCCCTCCACTTT	CASSVGTGTNSPLHF
TRBD1	TRBJ1-6	TRBV5-6	TGTGCCAGCAGCTTCGGGACAGGGGGTTCACCCCTCCACTTT	CASSFGTGGSPLHF
TRBD2	TRBJ2-7	TRBV7-9	TGTGCCAGCAGCTCGGGACTAGCGGGACCAGGCTCCTACGAGCAGTACTTC	CASSSGLAGPGSYEQYF
TRBD2	TRBJ2-2	TRBV2	TGTGCCAGCAGCCTGGGACTAGCGGGAGCCGGGGAGCTGTTTTTT	CASSLGLAGAGELFF
TRBD1	TRBJ2-7	TRBV10-3	TGTGCCACTGCAACAGGGGATTACGCCTACGAGCAGTACTTC	CATATGDYAYEQYF
TRBD1	TRBJ1-2	TRBV5-1	TGCGCCAGCAGCTCTGGGACAGGGGGGTTTGGCTACACCTTC	CASSSGTGGFGYTF
TRBD1	TRBJ2-1	TRBV11-2	TGTGCCAGCAGCTCCGGGACAGGGTCCTACAATGAGCAGTTCTTC	CASSSGTGSYNEQFF
-	TRBJ1-6	TRBV5-5	TGTGCCAGCAGCTTGGGACGGGGGAATTCACCCCTCCACTTT	CASSLGRGNSPLHF
-	TRBJ2-3	TRBV28	TGTGCCAGCAGTTTACCGGGGGAGGCAGATACGCAGTATTTT	CASSLPGEADTQYF
-	TRBJ2-7	TRBV28	TGTGCCAGCAACGGAGAGGGCCCTTACGAGCAGTACTTC	CASNGEGPYEQYF
-	TRBJ1-3	TRBV29-1	TGCAGCGTTGAACGAGGGTCTGGAAACACCATATATTTT	CSVERGSGNTIYF
TRBD1	TRBJ2-5	TRBV9	TGTGCCAGCAGCGTAGGGACAGGGAGGATCGGGGAGACCCAGTACTTC	CASSVGTGRIGETQYF
-	TRBJ1-1	TRBV14	TGTGCCAGCAGCCAAGATATGAACACTGAAGCTTTCTTT	CASSQDMNTEAFF
-	TRBJ2-5	TRBV5-1	TGCGCCAGCAGCCCCTTCTTGGCAGGGGAGGAGACCCAGTACTTC	CASSPFLAGEETQYF
TRBD1	TRBJ1-2	TRBV5-1	TGCACCAGCAGCTTGGACCCAGCAACAGGGGGAGGTGGCTACACCTTC	CTSSLDPATGGGGYTF
-	TRBJ2-1	TRBV19	TGTGCCAGTAGTCAGACAAGGAATGAGCAGTTCTTC	CASSQTRNEQFF
TRBD2	TRBJ2-3	TRBV7-8	TGTGCCAGCAGCCGGGGTAGACTAGCGGGTTCCCTTAGGAAGTATTTT	CASSRGRLAGSLRKYF
-	TRBJ2-5	TRBV5-1	TGCGCCAGCAGCTCTGACCTTCGGGACTTCCAAGAGACCCAGTACTTC	CASSSDLRDFQETQYF
TRBD1	TRBJ2-1	TRBV5-6	TGTGCCAGCAGCGGAGGACAGGGTTACAATGAGCAGTTCTTC	CASSGGQGYNEQFF
TRBD2	TRBJ2-5	TRBV6-4	TGTGCCAGCAGTGAGCTTACTAGCGCCGAAGAGACCCAGTACTTC	CASSELTSAEETQYF
-	TRBJ1-3	TRBV6-6	TGTGCCAGCATTCGGACAGTCAGCTCTGGAAACACCATATATTTT	CASIRTVSSGNTIYF
TRBD2	TRBJ2-7	TRBV9	TGTGCCAGCAGCCGGGGACTAGCGGGATCCTACGAGCAGTACTTC	CASSRGLAGSYEQYF
-	TRBJ2-5	TRBV2	TGTGCCAGCAGTGGGAAAAGGGGGTCAGAGACCCAGTACTTC	CASSGKRGSETQYF
TRBD2	TRBJ2-3	TRBV4-1	TGCGCCAGCAGGAAACTAGCGGGGCACACAGATACGCAGTATTTT	CASRKLAGHTDTQYF
-	TRBJ2-7	TRBV18	TGTGCCAGCTCACTCCTCCTCCGACAGGTCCCCGACGAGCAGTACTTC	CASSLLLRQVPDEQYF
TRBD1	TRBJ1-1	TRBV5-1	TGCGCCAGCAGCTTGGAACAGGGGGCAGGCACTGAAGCTTTCTTT	CASSLEQGAGTEAFF
-	TRBJ2-2	TRBV27	TGTGCCAGCAGTCCGAGGGGGAGGAACACCGGGGAGCTGTTTTTT	CASSPRGRNTGELFF
-	TRBJ1-6	TRBV19	TGTGCCAGTAGTATTTCAGGGAATAATAATTCACCCCTACACTTT	CASSISGNNNSPLHF
TRBD2	TRBJ2-7	TRBV4-1	TGCGCCAGCAGCCAGGCTAGCGGAACCCTCCTGGGCGAGCAGTACTTC	CASSQASGTLLGEQYF
-	TRBJ1-6	TRBV7-9	TGTGCCAGCAGCTTAGCAGGGGAGGGTAATTCACCCCTCCACTTT	CASSLAGEGNSPLHF
-	TRBJ1-6	TRBV5-1	TGCGCCAGCAGCACCGCGCCCCAGGGCACCTATAATTCACCCCTCCACTTT	CASSTAPQGTYNSPLHF
-	TRBJ1-5	TRBV28	TGTGCCAGCAGGGAGGCGGGCAATCAGCCCCAGCATTTT	CASREAGNQPQHF
TRBD2	TRBJ2-1	TRBV9	TGTGCCAGCAGCGTAGCTACTGGGACTAGCGGGAGATACAATGAGCAGTTCTTC	CASSVATGTSGRYNEQFF
-	TRBJ2-7	TRBV6-5	TGTGCCAGCAGTTACGGCCTAGCGACAGCGATCTACGAGCAGTACTTC	CASSYGLATAIYEQYF
TRBD2	TRBJ2-1	TRBV5-1	TGCGCCAGCAGACCGCTTAGCGGGGGTCCTTCCAATGAGCAGTTCTTC	CASRPLSGGPSNEQFF
TRBD1	TRBJ2-7	TRBV7-9	TGTGCCAGCAGCTTAAGAGGGGGGGGACAGGGGGCCTACGAGCAGTACTTC	CASSLRGGGQGAYEQYF
-	TRBJ2-3	TRBV30	TGTGCCTGGAGTGTAGGCCTAGCGACATATCTCTCTAGCACAGATACGCAGTATTTT	CAWSVGLATYLSSTDTQYF
TRBD1	TRBJ2-1	TRBV29-1	TGCAGCGTTGGGGGACAGGGGGTGGACAATGAGCAGTTCTTC	CSVGGQGVDNEQFF